This TCR beta chain derives from a study of cytomegalovirus exposure and HLA in healthy donors. At the level of the study: HLA-typed donors were the source of about 85 million unique TCRs, which an early data release held.

The table lists this clone with a few counts. PCR involved 60 Vbeta and 13 Jbeta primers. The assay was immunoSEQ multiplex PCR, and TCRdb's table has in-frame clones only and misses some. The sample shows 170,000 or so clones, around 80% of them seen only once. CDR1 is SEHNR and CDR2 is FQNEAQ in the germline V gene (reference sequence). The CDR3 length is 18 residues. V shed 5 bases and J 5 bases; nucleotides not matched to a gene: 17. The sample was PBMCs. This TCR came from a man younger than 35 in good health and CMV-seronegative. The chain links TRBV7-9 to TRBJ2-1; 8 bases match TRBD1. The CDR3 nucleotides are TGTGCCAGCAGCACTCGACAGGGGCGAACTTCTTTAGACAATGAGCAGTTCTTC. This encodes CASSTRQGRTSLDNEQFF.